This TCR beta chain came from a study of shared clonotypes between healthy human individuals. Across the whole study: CD8 memory received one plate per donor, CD8 naive two, CD4 memory three and CD4 naive three.

Points on this clone: Its antigen is not identified.

CDR1 and CDR2 (germline): SGHAT, FQNNGV. This CDR3 has 13 amino acids. V lost 0 bases, J lost 5 bases, and 8 bases lay in between. CD45RO-negative, CCR7-selected cells formed the naive CD8 fraction, which excluded terminally differentiated effector memory CD45RA+ cells. Study results and limitations: Memory subsets had estimated richness that was generally smaller than that of naive subsets. Blood was the sole source, and tissue repertoires probably differ.

Over several immunoSEQ plates, each subset's genomic DNA was distributed in even portions. Assay: immunoSEQ multiplex PCR; the TCRdb copy retains only in-frame clones and omits some. Among millions of clones listed, about 95% were seen once. The chain uses TRBV11-2 and TRBJ2-7; no clear D gene. Source material: naive CD8+ T cells sorted from blood. This receptor was identified in a man between 18 and 35 years old in good health. CDR3 DNA sequence: TGTGCCAGCAGCTTAGAGGACGAGGACGAGCAGTACTTC. It yields the protein CASSLEDEDEQYF.